These T cell receptor beta chains were read from a single sample in a study of blood T cell repertoires in COVID-19. Measured with immunoSEQ multiplex PCR; TCRdb has only the in-frame clones, and not every one. This repertoire shows some 200,000 clones, under 90% found once; its top ten account for around 15%. Sequencing was carried out using peripheral blood. Every receptor here comes from a man between 25 and 39 years old with active or convalescent COVID-19. The CDR3 runs from the conserved cysteine through the conserved F or W. The D gene is left open where the match is weak. Clone size appears in some rows only: once, few, many, or a class for an expanded clone.

length | D | size | J | V | CDR3 | DNA
17 | TRBD2 | - | TRBJ2-1 | TRBV18 | CASSRPTSGSSYNEQFF | TGTGCCAGCTCACGGCCGACTAGCGGGAGTTCCTACAATGAGCAGTTCTTC
17 | - | - | TRBJ2-3 | TRBV24-1 | CATSDWGLTSSTDTQYF | TGTGCCACCAGTGATTGGGGACTGACTTCTAGCACAGATACGCAGTATTTT
15 | TRBD2 | - | TRBJ2-1 | TRBV3-1/TRBV3-2 | CASSHDGGRYNEQFF | TGTGCCAGCAGCCACGACGGCGGGAGATACAATGAGCAGTTCTTC
14 | TRBD1 | once | TRBJ2-7 | TRBV4-1 | CASSPDRGLNEQYF | TGCGCCAGCAGCCCGGACAGGGGGCTTAACGAGCAGTACTTC
14 | - | - | TRBJ1-3 | TRBV20-1 | CSASRTDSGNTIYF | TGCAGTGCTAGTAGGACAGACTCTGGAAACACCATATATTTT
15 | TRBD1 | - | TRBJ2-3 | TRBV30 | CAWGRDRGLGDTQYF | TGTGCCTGGGGGCGGGACAGGGGTTTGGGAGATACGCAGTATTTT
15 | TRBD2 | - | TRBJ2-3 | TRBV3-1/TRBV3-2 | CASSQTSGVTDTQYF | TGTGCCAGCAGCCAAACTAGCGGAGTCACAGATACGCAGTATTTT
15 | TRBD1 | - | TRBJ2-3 | TRBV5-5 | CASSAPGTGTDTQYF | TGTGCCAGCAGCGCTCCCGGGACAGGGACAGATACGCAGTATTTT
13 | - | - | TRBJ1-1 | TRBV28 | CASTGTWGTEAFF | TGTGCCAGCACCGGGACTTGGGGTACTGAAGCTTTCTTT
13 | - | - | TRBJ1-3 | TRBV30 | CAHAGGSGNTIYF | TGTGCCCATGCCGGGGGCTCTGGAAACACCATATATTTT
15 | - | - | TRBJ1-1 | TRBV2 | CASSAQGVGNTEAFF | TGTGCCAGCAGTGCGCAAGGAGTAGGGAACACTGAAGCTTTCTTT
16 | TRBD1 | - | TRBJ2-1 | TRBV7-9 | CASSADPGTGKNEQFF | TGTGCCAGCAGCGCAGACCCCGGGACAGGGAAAAATGAGCAGTTCTTC
16 | - | few | TRBJ1-5 | TRBV5-6 | CASSLTRRAENQPQHF | TGTGCCAGCAGCCTAACTCGGCGAGCGGAGAATCAGCCCCAGCATTTT
16 | - | - | TRBJ1-2 | TRBV5-1 | CASSLPGQGTNYGYTF | TGCGCCAGCAGCTTGCCCGGGCAGGGAACTAACTATGGCTACACCTTC
17 | TRBD2 | few | TRBJ2-1 | TRBV6-1 | CASSEVGGTFSYNEQFF | TGTGCCAGCAGTGAAGTGGGGGGGACCTTCTCCTACAATGAGCAGTTCTTC
18 | - | once | TRBJ2-1 | TRBV3-1/TRBV3-2 | CASSQNPIGDGSYNEQFF | TGTGCCAGCAGCCAAAATCCAATCGGGGATGGGTCCTACAATGAGCAGTTCTTC
16 | - | - | TRBJ2-1 | TRBV19 | CASRGTSGISYNEQFF | TGTGCCAGTAGAGGGACAAGCGGGATCTCCTACAATGAGCAGTTCTTC
16 | TRBD1 | - | TRBJ2-3 | TRBV23-1 | CASNYPRDSGTDTQYF | TGCGCCAGCAACTACCCACGGGACAGTGGCACAGATACGCAGTATTTT
13 | - | once | TRBJ1-1 | TRBV6-5 | CASSLDSDTEAFF | TGTGCCAGCAGTCTTGATAGCGACACTGAAGCTTTCTTT
15 | TRBD1 | - | TRBJ1-4 | TRBV11-2 | CASSLGTGANEKLFF | TGTGCCAGCAGCCTAGGGACAGGGGCTAATGAAAAACTGTTTTTT
16 | - | once | TRBJ2-7 | TRBV4-3 | CASSQDQPGGSYEQYF | TGCGCCAGCAGCCAAGATCAGCCCGGTGGGAGCTACGAGCAGTACTTC
15 | - | - | TRBJ2-1 | TRBV6-4 | CASSQGSLSYNEQFF | TGTGCCAGCAGTCAGGGTAGCCTCTCCTACAATGAGCAGTTCTTC
15 | - | - | TRBJ2-5 | TRBV7-2 | CASSLGALARETQYF | TGTGCCAGCAGCTTAGGGGCGCTAGCCCGGGAGACCCAGTACTTC
16 | TRBD1 | - | TRBJ1-1 | TRBV25-1 | CASSDSMTGTNTEAFF | TGTGCCAGCAGTGACTCAATGACAGGGACGAACACTGAAGCTTTCTTT
13 | - | - | TRBJ1-1 | TRBV5-1 | CASSLGQTTEAFF | TGCGCCAGCAGCTTGGGACAGACCACTGAAGCTTTCTTT
16 | - | - | TRBJ1-4 | TRBV27 | CASRPQILATNEKLFF | TGTGCCAGCAGACCACAGATTTTGGCAACTAATGAAAAACTGTTTTTT
14 | - | few | TRBJ1-2 | TRBV19 | CATLGDNTFYGYTF | TGTGCCACCCTAGGGGACAACACGTTCTATGGCTACACCTTC
12 | - | - | TRBJ1-2 | TRBV25-1 | CASSGNTEGYTF | TGTGCCAGCAGTGGCAACACAGAGGGCTACACCTTC
16 | TRBD1 | - | TRBJ2-3 | TRBV3-1/TRBV3-2 | CASSRSGQVHGDTQYF | TGTGCCAGCAGTCGATCCGGACAGGTCCACGGGGATACGCAGTATTTT
13 | - | - | TRBJ2-3 | TRBV7-3 | CASSFASTDTQYF | TGTGCCAGCAGCTTCGCGAGCACAGATACGCAGTATTTT
15 | TRBD1 | - | TRBJ1-1 | TRBV5-6 | CASSLAGQGPTEAFF | TGTGCCAGCAGCTTGGCAGGACAGGGCCCCACTGAAGCTTTCTTT
16 | - | - | TRBJ2-3 | TRBV7-6 | CASSLGRLGVADTQYF | TGTGCCAGCAGCTTAGGACGTCTAGGAGTTGCAGATACGCAGTATTTT
14 | TRBD2 | once | TRBJ2-7 | TRBV10-2 | CATGRTSDSYEQYF | TGCGCCACCGGGCGGACTAGCGACTCCTACGAGCAGTACTTC
16 | TRBD1 | - | TRBJ1-5 | TRBV19 | CASSIGRDRGNQPQHF | TGTGCCAGTAGTATTGGTCGGGACAGGGGAAATCAGCCCCAGCATTTT
14 | - | - | TRBJ2-7 | TRBV5-5 | CASSSPTEPYEQYF | TGTGCCAGCAGCTCGCCTACTGAACCCTACGAGCAGTACTTC
14 | - | - | TRBJ2-2 | TRBV2 | CASTREANTGELFF | TGTGCCAGCACGAGGGAGGCGAACACCGGGGAGCTGTTTTTT
17 | - | - | TRBJ2-7 | TRBV12-5 | CASGLAEGFPTSYEQYF | TGTGCTAGTGGTTTGGCAGAGGGTTTCCCAACGTCCTACGAGCAGTACTTC
14 | TRBD1 | - | TRBJ2-7 | TRBV11-2 | CASSSFDRANEQYF | TGTGCCAGCAGCTCGTTTGACAGGGCCAACGAGCAGTACTTC
15 | TRBD1 | - | TRBJ1-3 | TRBV5-1 | CASSFGQGAGNTIYF | TGCGCCAGCAGCTTCGGACAGGGAGCTGGAAACACCATATATTTT
13 | - | - | TRBJ2-1 | TRBV24-1 | CATTGVGYNEQFF | TGTGCCACCACAGGGGTCGGGTACAATGAGCAGTTCTTC
14 | - | - | TRBJ1-1 | TRBV7-2 | CASTWGIGNTEAFF | TGTGCCAGCACCTGGGGCATCGGGAACACTGAAGCTTTCTTT
16 | - | few | TRBJ1-5 | TRBV30 | CAWRGQGLRSNQPQHF | TGTGCCTGGCGAGGTCAGGGGTTGAGGAGCAATCAGCCCCAGCATTTT
14 | TRBD1 | - | TRBJ1-2 | TRBV28 | CASSRTGSNYGYTF | TGTGCCAGCAGCCGGACAGGGTCTAACTATGGCTACACCTTC
14 | - | - | TRBJ2-3 | TRBV11-3 | CASSWTARTDTQYF | TGTGCCAGCAGCTGGACAGCCCGCACAGATACGCAGTATTTT
11 | TRBD1 | - | TRBJ2-3 | TRBV7-2 | CASSPDRVLYF | TGTGCCAGCAGCCCGGACAGGGTTCTGTATTTT
15 | - | - | TRBJ1-2 | TRBV6-5 | CASNKVAGGNYGYTF | TGTGCCAGCAACAAGGTCGCGGGGGGGAACTATGGCTACACCTTC
15 | TRBD1 | - | TRBJ1-1 | TRBV7-9 | CASSSKSQGILEAFF | TGTGCCAGCAGCTCGAAATCACAGGGGATTTTAGAAGCTTTCTTT
16 | TRBD1 | - | TRBJ1-2 | TRBV4-2 | CASSQDAQGAVYGYTF | TGTGCCAGCAGCCAAGATGCGCAGGGGGCCGTCTATGGCTACACCTTC
14 | TRBD1 | - | TRBJ1-1 | TRBV11-2 | CASSLRTGGTEAFF | TGTGCCAGCAGTCTCCGGACAGGAGGCACTGAAGCTTTCTTT